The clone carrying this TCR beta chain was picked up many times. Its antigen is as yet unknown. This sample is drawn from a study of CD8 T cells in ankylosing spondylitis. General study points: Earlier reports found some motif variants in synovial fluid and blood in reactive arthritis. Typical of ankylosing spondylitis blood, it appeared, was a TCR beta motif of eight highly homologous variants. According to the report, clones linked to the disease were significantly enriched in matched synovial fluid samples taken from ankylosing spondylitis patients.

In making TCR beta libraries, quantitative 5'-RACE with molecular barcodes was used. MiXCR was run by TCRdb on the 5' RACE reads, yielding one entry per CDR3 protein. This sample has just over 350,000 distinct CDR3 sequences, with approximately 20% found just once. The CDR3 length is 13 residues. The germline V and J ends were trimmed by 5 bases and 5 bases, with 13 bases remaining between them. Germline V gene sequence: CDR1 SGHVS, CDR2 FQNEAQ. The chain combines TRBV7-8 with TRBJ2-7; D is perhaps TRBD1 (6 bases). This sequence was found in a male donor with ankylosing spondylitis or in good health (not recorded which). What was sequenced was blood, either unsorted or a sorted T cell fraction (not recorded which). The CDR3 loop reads CASSGGYRDEQYF. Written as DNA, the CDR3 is TGTGCCAGCAGCGGGGGTTACAGGGACGAGCAGTACTTC.